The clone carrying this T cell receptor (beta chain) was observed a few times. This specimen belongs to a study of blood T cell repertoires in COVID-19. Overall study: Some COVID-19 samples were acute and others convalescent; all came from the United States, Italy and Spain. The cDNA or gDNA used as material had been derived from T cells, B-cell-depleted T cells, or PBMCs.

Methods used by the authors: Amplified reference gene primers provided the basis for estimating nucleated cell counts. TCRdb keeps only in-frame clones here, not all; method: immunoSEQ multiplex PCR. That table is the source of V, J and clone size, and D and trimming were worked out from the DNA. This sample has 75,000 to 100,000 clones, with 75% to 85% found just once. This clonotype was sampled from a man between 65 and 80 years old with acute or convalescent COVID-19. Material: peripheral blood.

CDR3 residues: CASSIPGTGQETQYF. The CDR3 DNA sequence: TGTGCCAGTAGTATCCCCGGGACAGGCCAAGAGACCCAGTACTTC. V and J are TRBV19 and TRBJ2-5, with 8 bases identical to TRBD1. V lost 3 bases, J lost 1 base, and 4 bases stayed unmatched. Germline assignment: CDR1 LNHDA and CDR2 SQIVND (reference sequence). CDR3 length: 15 amino acids.